This T cell receptor (beta chain) was sequenced for a study of a mutant IDH1 vaccine in newly diagnosed glioma. Specified time point: week 23, last vaccination. What each vaccine dose contained was 300 ug of mutant IDH1 20-mer peptide, accompanied by topical imiquimod. V dropped 1 base and J dropped 2 bases, with 9 bases sitting between them. The CDR3 runs 15 residues. The germline V gene encodes CDR1 SGHTA and CDR2 FQGNSA. Only in-frame clones appear in the TCRdb table, and some are missing; sequencing was by immunoSEQ multiplex PCR. The sample shows tens of thousands of clones, 87% of them seen only once. Remarks on this clone: The antigen is undetermined.

The source was PBMCs, collected from a glioma patient whose treatment included an IDH1 peptide vaccine. This sequence was found in a man in his forties with glioma. The V gene is TRBV7-2, the J gene TRBJ2-1; D is perhaps TRBD1 (5 bases). CDR3 region: CASSLGTGPYNEQFF. CDR3 nucleotide sequence: TGTGCCAGCAGCTTAGGAACAGGCCCCTACAATGAGCAGTTCTTC.